This TCR beta chain emerged from a study of shared clonotypes between healthy human individuals. Looking at the study overall: Each donor's CD4 naive and CD4 memory cells filled three plates apiece, CD8 naive two, and CD8 memory one.

Germline CDR1 is SGDLS and CDR2 is YYNGEE. V was pared by 2 bases and J by 4 bases, with 5 bases of the junction left unmatched. The CDR3 has 15 residues. The assay was immunoSEQ multiplex PCR, and TCRdb's table has in-frame clones only and misses some. The sample has around 1.5 million clones; approximately 98% are singletons. The TCR sequence derives from a man between 25 and 39 years old in good health. The genes are TRBV9 and TRBJ2-3; 9 nucleotides align to TRBD2. The sample comprised naive CD4+ T cells sorted from blood. Regarding subset: CD45RA+ positively selected. The CDR3 sequence: CASSVYSGSSDTQYF. The CDR3 DNA sequence: TGTGCCAGCAGCGTGTATAGCGGGAGCTCAGATACGCAGTATTTT.